The sequence of this T cell receptor (beta chain) was determined in a study of blood T cell repertoires in COVID-19. Turning to the study itself: Material from acute and convalescent COVID-19 was sourced from the United States, Italy and Spain. PBMCs, B-cell-depleted T cells, or T cells were the source of the cDNA or gDNA that made up the material.

Authors' processing steps: Using reference gene primer amplification, nucleated cell counts were estimated. Repertoires were generated with immunoSEQ multiplex PCR, while TCRdb's copy carries only in-frame clones and drops some. For V, J and clone size, that table is used; D and trimming come from the DNA. The sample records about 160,000 clones, roughly four fifths being singletons. The sequencing sample was made of peripheral blood. This clonotype was sampled from a woman of 80 years or more with acute or convalescent COVID-19.

Here the CDR3 DNA reads TGCAGCGTTGAAGAGGAAACAGGGGGTGTGCAGTTCTTC. Its translation is CSVEEETGGVQFF. This chain uses TRBV29-1 with TRBJ2-1, with 8 bases identical to TRBD1. Per germline, CDR1 SQVTM and CDR2 ANQGSEA. V shed 0 bases, J shed 12 bases, and the junction held 7 bases outside the gene matches. This CDR3 is 13 amino acids long.